This T cell receptor (beta chain) was sequenced for a study of control samples from healthy donors and cancer patients. The V and J ends lost 4 bases and 8 bases respectively, with 8 bases between them. This CDR3 spans 12 amino acids. In germline, CDR1 is MNHEY, CDR2 SVGEGT. Generated by immunoSEQ multiplex PCR, the TCRdb table keeps only in-frame clones and is missing some. The table includes approximately 150,000 clones, around 94% detected once. The sample was blood. The receptor was derived from a man aged 40-55 years in good health. This chain links TRBV6-2 or TRBV6-3 with TRBJ2-2; D uncertain. CDR3 in DNA: TGTGCCAGCAGTTTAGCCGCGGGGGAGCTGTTTTTT. This encodes CASSLAAGELFF.